One and the same sample provided the 22 T cell receptor beta chains below, sequenced in a study of CD8 T cells in ankylosing spondylitis. In TCRdb, the 5' RACE reads were re-called with MiXCR into one record per CDR3 protein. The data show some 140,000 distinct CDR3 sequences, with roughly 8% seen just once and 7.3% held by the top ten. The specimen sequenced was synovial fluid, either unsorted or a sorted T cell fraction (not recorded which). These TCRs come from a male donor with ankylosing spondylitis.

This clonotype has ten or more counts. The chain carries TRBV12-3 or TRBV12-4 and TRBJ2-2; D gene ambiguous. Between the trimmed V and J ends, which lost 2 bases and 5 bases, there was a span of 9 bases. This CDR3 has 14 amino acids. The CDR3 loop reads CASSLLTGTGELFF. DNA of the CDR3: TGTGCCAGCAGTTTACTTACTGGGACCGGGGAGCTGTTTTTT.

The rearrangement links TRBV5-5 to TRBJ2-5; 8 bases align to TRBD1. This CDR3 spans 14 amino acids. CDR1 is SGHKS, CDR2 YYEKEE, per germline (reference sequence). J was trimmed by 5 bases and V by 4 bases; bases with no gene match: 7. In DNA form, the CDR3 reads TGTGCCAGCAGCAAGATGGGACAGGTGGAGACCCAGTACTTC. It codes for CASSKMGQVETQYF.

The chain is built from TRBV2 and TRBJ2-3, with D possibly TRBD2 on 7 matching bases. Trimming removed 8 bases at V and 2 bases at J, with 14 bases between. Germline CDR1 and CDR2: SNHLY and FYNNEI. This CDR3 spans 14 amino acids. CDR3 in amino acids: CASLGGVHTDTQYF. The CDR3 bases are TGTGCCAGCTTAGGGGGGGTGCACACAGATACGCAGTATTTT.

The CDR3: CASSLAAAAFDEQYF. The CDR3 bases are TGTGCCAGCAGTTTAGCGGCAGCCGCCTTTGACGAGCAGTACTTC. The rearrangement joins TRBV27 to TRBJ2-7; D is uncertain. The CDR3 has 15 amino acids. V was cut by 2 bases and J by 5 bases, with 16 bases left in between. The germline V gene has CDR1 MNHEY and CDR2 SMNVEV (reference sequence).

This clonotype showed up many times. The chain recombines TRBV9 with TRBJ1-6; maybe TRBD1 (5 bases). Germline V gene data show CDR1 as SGDLS and CDR2 as YYNGEE. This CDR3 is built from 17 residues. Trimming stripped 0 bases from V and 4 bases from J, with 14 bases between. In DNA, the CDR3 is TGTGCCAGCAGCGTAGATACAGGCCCTTCGTATAATTCACCCCTCCACTTT. Protein product: CASSVDTGPSYNSPLHF.

This clonotype was counted many times. The chain couples TRBV7-9 to TRBJ1-3, with a possible D match to TRBD1 (5 bases). Germline CDR1 reads SEHNR; CDR2 reads FQNEAQ (reference sequence). Deletions cut 5 bases from V and 0 bases from J, with 11 bases between. The CDR3 covers 15 residues. The CDR3 coding sequence is TGTGCCAGCAGCAATACAGGAGCCTCTGGAAACACCATATATTTT. Its translation is CASSNTGASGNTIYF.

This clonotype was counted ten times or more. The chain recombines TRBV20-1 with TRBJ1-2; possibly TRBD1 for D (5 bases). The germline V gene has CDR1 DFQATT and CDR2 SNEGSKA (reference sequence). Trimming took 5 bases from V and 8 from J, leaving 15 bases between them. The CDR3 is made up of 12 amino acids. CDR3 DNA sequence: TGCAGTGCTCCGACAGTGGGACGGGGCTACACCTTC. This gives the protein CSAPTVGRGYTF.

The table lists this clonotype with a few counts. This rearrangement joins TRBV20-1 to TRBJ1-2; 7 bases are shared with TRBD1. The V gene end was trimmed by 6 bases and the J gene end by 3 bases; junction bases not matched to a gene: 7. Per germline, CDR1 DFQATT and CDR2 SNEGSKA (reference sequence). The CDR3 loop spans 13 amino acids. Here the CDR3 reads CSAVDRRDYGYTF. CDR3 nucleotides: TGCAGTGCCGTGGACAGGAGGGACTATGGCTACACCTTC.

The CDR3 loop is CASTYVGRANTNYGYTF. In DNA form, the CDR3 reads TGTGCCAGCACCTACGTAGGTAGGGCGAATACTAACTATGGCTACACCTTC. V gene TRBV7-4 combines with J gene TRBJ1-2; no reliable D call. V was cut by 7 bases and J by 0 bases, with 21 bases left in between. Germline-derived CDR1 and CDR2 are SGHVT and SQSDAQ. The CDR3 consists of 17 residues.

Many counts were recorded for this clonotype. The V call is TRBV28, the J call TRBJ1-4, with 7 bases matching TRBD1. V lost 3 bases, J lost 4 bases, and 5 bases stayed unmatched. The CDR3 consists of 15 residues. CDR1 is MDHEN and CDR2 is SYDVKM in the germline V gene. CDR3 residues: CASSFRGQLNEKLFF. CDR3 DNA sequence: TGTGCCAGCAGTTTCCGGGGACAGCTTAATGAAAAACTGTTTTTT.

This clonotype was seen a handful of times. CDR3 protein: CASKVSGTGGVSVEQFF. The CDR3 DNA reads TGTGCCAGCAAAGTAAGCGGGACAGGGGGGGTTAGTGTGGAGCAGTTCTTC. V usage is TRBV27 and J usage is TRBJ2-1, with TRBD1 identical over 11 bases. The J segment lost 10 bases and the V segment lost 7 bases, leaving 18 bases of the junction unmatched. CDR1 and CDR2 (germline): MNHEY, SMNVEV (reference sequence). This CDR3 is built from 17 residues.

This clonotype was observed a handful of times. The J gene is TRBJ1-1, the V gene TRBV20-1; D possibly corresponds to TRBD1 (6 bases). The CDR3 has 13 amino acids. Trimming pared 6 bases from V and 5 bases from J, leaving 16 bases between. Germline V CDR1 and CDR2: DFQATT, SNEGSKA (reference sequence). The CDR3 DNA reads TGCAGTGCCCCAGACAGGAAGGGGACTGAAGCTTTCTTT. This codes for CSAPDRKGTEAFF.

This clonotype occurred many times. V usage is TRBV27 and J usage is TRBJ2-7, with D unclear. V lost 2 bases to trimming and J lost 3 bases, with 14 bases between them. The CDR3 consists of 15 residues. Germline-derived CDR1 and CDR2 are MNHEY and SMNVEV (reference sequence). CDR3 bases: TGTGCCAGCAGTTTAATAGACAATGATCGCTACGAGCAGTACTTC. It specifies CASSLIDNDRYEQYF.

This clonotype appeared many times. The chain carries TRBV27 and TRBJ1-6; TRBD1 is a possible D gene (5 bases). In germline, CDR1 is MNHEY, CDR2 SMNVEV (reference sequence). The CDR3 sequence is 16 residues long. Trimming took 1 base from V and 7 from J, leaving 14 bases between them. CDR3 region: CASSLYGGRGNSPLHF. Written as DNA, the CDR3 is TGTGCCAGCAGTTTATATGGGGGTAGGGGAAATTCACCCCTCCACTTT.

This clonotype came up many times. This sequence joins TRBV9 and TRBJ2-3; no definite D call. The length of the CDR3 is 14 residues. With 0 bases removed from V and 5 bases from J, the gap between germline ends came to 10 bases. Germline CDR1 is SGDLS and CDR2 is YYNGEE. The CDR3 coding sequence is TGTGCCAGCAGCGTAGTTCTGGAGAGAGATACGCAGTATTTT. Protein sequence: CASSVVLERDTQYF.

This rearrangement joins TRBV12-3 or TRBV12-4 to TRBJ1-5, with 8 bases fitting TRBD1. The CDR3 loop spans 16 amino acids. J was trimmed by 6 bases and V by 2 bases; bases with no gene match: 9. The DNA of the CDR3 is TGTGCCAGCAGTTTACCCCACGCAGGGGGCGTTCAGCCCCAGCATTTT. It translates to CASSLPHAGGVQPQHF.

The chain employs TRBV3-1 and TRBJ2-1; a possible D gene is TRBD2 (6 bases). V was shortened by 4 bases and J by 0 bases, with 13 bases between the two germline ends. The CDR3 is 16 residues long. CDR1 LGHDT and CDR2 YNNKEL come from the germline V gene (reference sequence). In DNA, the CDR3 is TGTGCCAGCAGCCTAAACTTAGCGGTCTCCTACAATGAGCAGTTCTTC. It specifies CASSLNLAVSYNEQFF.

This clonotype was counted at least ten times. This sequence joins TRBV7-9 and TRBJ2-1; D gene unclear. Germline CDR1 is SEHNR and CDR2 is FQNEAQ (reference sequence). Trimming removed 5 bases at V and 9 bases at J, with 8 bases between. The CDR3 is 11 residues long. The CDR3 DNA is TGTGCCAGCAGCCTTAGAGCTGAGCAGTTCTTC. Its translation: CASSLRAEQFF.

As to this clonotype: Germline is not matched at one junction end, which may reflect a read error. The chain couples TRBV9 to TRBJ2-7; tentative D call: TRBD2 (6 bases). The CDR3 has 15 amino acids. Germline V gives CDR1 SGDLS, CDR2 YYNGEE. CDR3 DNA sequence: TGTGCCACCAGCGTAGGTTCGGGGAGGTCCTACGAGCAGTACTTC. Encoded protein: CATSVGSGRSYEQYF.

This clonotype has only a few counts. The J gene is TRBJ1-1, the V gene TRBV5-1; D uncertain. Germline V CDR1 and CDR2: SGHRS, YFSETQ. The CDR3 contains 15 residues. V shed 2 bases and J shed 7 bases, with 18 bases lying between them. The CDR3 region has the DNA TGCGCCAGCAGCTTCTCTCTTCGACGGAGCCTTGAAGCTTTCTTT. Protein sequence: CASSFSLRRSLEAFF. Based on the CDR3 plus reference TRBV5-1 and TRBJ1-1, the full variable domain is KAGVTQTPRYLIKTRGQQVTLSCSPISGHRSVSWYQQTPGQGLQFLFEYFSETQRNKGNFPGRFSGRQFSNSRSEMNVSTLELGDSALYLCASSFSLRRSLEAFFGQGTRLTVV.

This clonotype occurred many times. This chain uses TRBV19 with TRBJ1-2; no firm D call. The CDR3 sequence is 14 residues long. Deletions cut 7 bases from V and 4 bases from J, with 16 bases between. In germline, CDR1 is LNHDA, CDR2 SQIVND (reference sequence). The CDR3 protein is CASIFPGGLYGYTF. For the CDR3, the DNA is TGTGCCAGTATTTTCCCTGGAGGTCTCTATGGCTACACCTTC.

In this sample, this clonotype turned up many times. The chain joins TRBV5-1 to TRBJ2-5; D gene uncertain. The V gene's germline CDR1 is SGHRS and CDR2 YFSETQ. Trimming stripped 2 bases from V and 2 bases from J, with 7 bases between. The CDR3 length is 13 residues. The CDR3 spells CASSFGPQETQYF. CDR3 coding DNA: TGCGCCAGCAGCTTCGGACCTCAAGAGACCCAGTACTTC.